The present entry profiles one T cell receptor beta chain with its context. Per the germline V gene, CDR1 is SEHNR and CDR2 is FQNEAQ (reference sequence). The CDR3 is 17 amino acids. With V trimmed by 5 bases and J by 3 bases, 14 bases remained unmatched. These data belong to a study of blood T cell repertoires in COVID-19. Turning to the study itself: Nucleic acid was either cDNA or gDNA, and it came from T cells, B-cell-depleted T cells, or PBMCs.

Method: immunoSEQ multiplex PCR; TCRdb's copy keeps in-frame clones and lacks some. Of 150,000 to 200,000 clones in the sample, approximately 80% were seen once. The receptor comes from a woman aged 70-85 years with COVID-19, enrolled during active disease. The chain joins TRBV7-9 to TRBJ2-5; 8 positions agree with TRBD2. Sequencing used peripheral blood. The CDR3 reads CASSPRYRGGGEETQYF. The CDR3 region has the DNA TGTGCCAGCAGCCCCAGGTATCGGGGGGGAGGAGAAGAGACCCAGTACTTC. Looking up the rest from reference TRBV7-9 and TRBJ2-5 gives the full variable domain: DTGVSQNPRHKITKRGQNVTFRCDPISEHNRLYWYRQTLGQGPEFLTYFQNEAQLEKSRLLSDRFSAERPKGSFSTLEIQRTEQGDSAMYLCASSPRYRGGGEETQYFGPGTRLLVL.